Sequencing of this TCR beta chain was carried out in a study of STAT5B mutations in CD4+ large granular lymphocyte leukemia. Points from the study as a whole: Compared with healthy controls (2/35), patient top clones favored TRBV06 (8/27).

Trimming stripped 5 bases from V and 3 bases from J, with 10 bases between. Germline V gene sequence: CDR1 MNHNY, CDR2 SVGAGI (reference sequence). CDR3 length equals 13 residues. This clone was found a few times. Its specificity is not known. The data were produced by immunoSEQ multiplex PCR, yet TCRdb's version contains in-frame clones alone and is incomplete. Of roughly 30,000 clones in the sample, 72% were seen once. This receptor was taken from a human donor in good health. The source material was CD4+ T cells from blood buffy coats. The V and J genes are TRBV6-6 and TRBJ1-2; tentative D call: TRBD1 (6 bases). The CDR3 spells CASSLQGYYGYTF. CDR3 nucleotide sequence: TGTGCCAGCAGTCTCCAGGGGTACTATGGCTACACCTTC.